Following are 18 T cell receptor beta chains from one sample sequenced in a study of technical replicates of blood from several donors. Measured with immunoSEQ multiplex PCR; TCRdb has only the in-frame clones, and not every one. The repertoire has about 60,000 clones, around nine tenths of them found once; the top ten carry 4% to 6.5%. The sequencing sample was made of PBMCs. The receptor source for this set is a human donor in good health. Some clones in this sample may be carry-over from other donors' samples.

The V and J genes are TRBV2 and TRBJ2-5, with D possibly matching TRBD1 (5 bases). CDR3 length: 14 residues. CDR1 is SNHLY and CDR2 is FYNNEI in the germline V gene. Trimming pared 6 bases from V and 2 bases from J, leaving 13 bases between. The CDR3 nucleotides are TGTGCCAGCAGAAAGACAGCCCCACAAGAGACCCAGTACTTC. Translating it yields CASRKTAPQETQYF.

Comments on this clone: This CDR3 is also generated by other DNA sequences in the sample. The rearrangement links TRBV6-5 to TRBJ1-1, with 7 positions matching TRBD1. The CDR3 has 14 residues. V lost 0 bases to trimming and J lost 5 bases; unmatched junction nucleotides: 3. The V gene's germline CDR1 is MNHEY and CDR2 SVGAGI. The CDR3 DNA reads as TGTGCCAGCAGTTACTCGACAGGGAATACTGAAGCTTTCTTT. Residues: CASSYSTGNTEAFF.

V gene TRBV13 combines with J gene TRBJ1-5; the D is unclear. Germline lookup yields CDR1 PRHDT and CDR2 FYEKMQ (reference sequence). The CDR3 is 15 residues long. V lost 2 bases to trimming and J lost 0 bases, with 8 bases between them. The DNA of the CDR3 is TGTGCCAGCAGCTTAACAGCCTTTAGCAATCAGCCCCAGCATTTT. Translated: CASSLTAFSNQPQHF.

The chain has TRBV27 and TRBJ2-7; 13 nucleotides match TRBD2. CDR3 size: 16 residues. Germline CDR1 MNHEY, CDR2 SMNVEV (reference sequence). Trimming cost V 5 bases and J 3 bases; bases outside gene matches: 7. The CDR3 sequence: CASSRTSGRWGYEQYF. For the CDR3, the DNA is TGTGCCAGCAGTCGGACTAGCGGGAGATGGGGCTACGAGCAGTACTTC.

The chain is built from TRBV7-9 and TRBJ2-1, with TRBD2 matching over 7 bases. The V gene's germline CDR1 is SEHNR and CDR2 FQNEAQ (reference sequence). Trimming removed 7 bases from V and 9 bases from J; junction bases left unmatched: 18. The CDR3 spans 16 residues. The CDR3 DNA reads TGTGCCAGCAACTTTGGAGGGGTATCGACGGGGGGTGAGCAGTTCTTC. Translated, it gives CASNFGGVSTGGEQFF.

This rearrangement joins TRBV7-9 to TRBJ1-2, with D perhaps TRBD1 (6 bases). The CDR3 has 13 amino acids. Trimming removed 4 bases at V and 3 bases at J, with 9 bases between. From germline, CDR1 is SEHNR and CDR2 FQNEAQ (reference sequence). The CDR3 DNA sequence: TGTGCCAGCAGCTCCAGGGGTTACTATGGCTACACCTTC. It yields the protein CASSSRGYYGYTF.

This clone was recorded only once. The chain has TRBV29-1 and TRBJ2-7, with D tentatively TRBD1 (6 bases). This CDR3 contains 12 residues. V was clipped by 7 bases and J by 4 bases, with 14 bases between them. CDR1 SQVTM and CDR2 ANQGSEA come from the germline V gene. CDR3 DNA sequence: TGCAGCGCCGGACAGTCCACGTACGAGCAGTACTTC. Residues: CSAGQSTYEQYF.

This clone was counted only a few times. V usage is TRBV30 and J usage is TRBJ2-1; possible D gene TRBD2, 5 bases. Trimming shortened V by 4 bases and J by 0 bases, and 16 bases separated the two germline ends. The CDR3 loop spans 16 amino acids. Germline CDR1 is GTSNPN and CDR2 is SVGIG (reference sequence). As DNA, the CDR3 is TGTGCCTGGACCAGGAAGGACTCGGTCTCCTACAATGAGCAGTTCTTC. Translated, it gives CAWTRKDSVSYNEQFF.

Comment on this clone: The sample holds other DNA sequences that translate to the same CDR3. The chain is built from TRBV7-9 and TRBJ1-2; D may be TRBD1 (6 bases). V was trimmed by 5 bases and J by 8 bases, leaving 12 bases between them. Germline CDR1 reads SEHNR; CDR2 reads FQNEAQ (reference sequence). The length of the CDR3 is 12 residues. Here the CDR3 reads CASSPETGGYTF. The CDR3 nucleotides read TGTGCCAGCAGCCCAGAGACAGGCGGCTACACCTTC.

This chain links TRBV7-3 with TRBJ2-5; D uncertain. CDR3 length: 14 amino acids. The germline gives CDR1 SGHTA, CDR2 FQGTGA. V was cut by 5 bases and J by 1 base, with 11 bases left in between. CDR3 sequence: CASSPSRFQETQYF. The CDR3 coding sequence is TGTGCCAGCAGCCCGAGTCGGTTCCAAGAGACCCAGTACTTC.

This clone came up once. The chain links TRBV19 to TRBJ2-7; 7 nucleotides agree with TRBD1. CDR1 is LNHDA, CDR2 SQIVND, per germline (reference sequence). Trimming removed 6 bases from V and 4 bases from J; junction bases left unmatched: 12. This CDR3 region has 15 residues. The CDR3 protein is CASRTSTGVGYEQYF. CDR3 nucleotide sequence: TGTGCCAGTAGAACATCCACAGGGGTAGGATACGAGCAGTACTTC. The entire variable domain, with the rest obtained from reference TRBV19 and TRBJ2-7, is as follows: DGGITQSPKYLFRKEGQNVTLSCEQNLNHDAMYWYRQDPGQGLRLIYYSQIVNDFQKGDIAEGYSVSREKKESFPLTVTSAQKNPTAFYLCASRTSTGVGYEQYFGPGTRLTVT.

The rearrangement links TRBV4-1 to TRBJ2-3; D unresolved. The CDR3 is 14 amino acids. The V end lost 0 bases, the J end lost 2 bases, and 6 bases lay between the germline ends. The germline CDR1 and CDR2 sequences are MGHRA and YSYEKL. The CDR3 protein is CASSQDHPTDTQYF. The CDR3 DNA reads as TGCGCCAGCAGCCAAGATCATCCCACAGATACGCAGTATTTT.

The genes are TRBV5-1 and TRBJ1-5; weak D call: TRBD1 (5 bases). The CDR3 totals 15 residues. Trimming took 4 bases from V and 3 from J, leaving 14 bases between them. Germline V CDR1 and CDR2: SGHRS, YFSETQ. CDR3 in amino acids: CASSATAGINQPQHF. The CDR3 DNA sequence: TGCGCCAGCAGCGCGACAGCCGGAATCAATCAGCCCCAGCATTTT.

This clone was detected only a few times. The rearrangement uses TRBV6-1 and TRBJ1-5; 8 bases are a match to TRBD1. V lost 4 bases and J lost 12; bases outside the gene matches: 5. The CDR3 covers 12 residues. The germline V gene encodes CDR1 MNHNS and CDR2 SASEGT. The CDR3 loop reads CASSGGTGGQHF. The CDR3 DNA reads TGTGCCAGCAGTGGTGGGACAGGCGGCCAGCATTTT.

The J gene is TRBJ2-7, the V gene TRBV7-7, with 9 positions matching TRBD1. With V trimmed by 4 bases and J by 7 bases, 5 bases remained unmatched. The V gene's germline CDR1 is SSHAT and CDR2 FNYEAQ (reference sequence). The CDR3 is made up of 13 amino acids. The DNA of the CDR3 is TGTGCCAGCAGCTACGACAGGGGGGGAGAGCAGTACTTC. This codes for CASSYDRGGEQYF.

The chain uses TRBV7-3 and TRBJ2-1; a weak D match, TRBD1 (5 bases). V lost 5 bases, J lost 10 bases, and 15 bases lay in between. CDR1 is SGHTA and CDR2 is FQGTGA in the germline V gene. The CDR3 totals 13 residues. The CDR3 sequence is CASSPLVQGEQFF. DNA of the CDR3: TGTGCCAGCAGCCCCTTGGTGCAGGGAGAGCAGTTCTTC.

Remarks on this clone: This CDR3 is also generated by other DNA sequences in the sample. The chain couples TRBV6-6 to TRBJ1-2; maybe TRBD1 (5 bases). The CDR3 has 15 amino acids. V lost 0 bases and J lost 4, with 12 bases in between. Germline V lookup: CDR1 MNHNY, CDR2 SVGAGI (reference sequence). The CDR3 DNA reads as TGTGCCAGCAGTTACTCGGGACTCGGCGGCTATGGCTACACCTTC. Translation: CASSYSGLGGYGYTF.

The rearrangement joins TRBV7-8 to TRBJ2-6; the D gene is possibly TRBD1 (5 bases). Looked up from germline, CDR1 is SGHVS and CDR2 is FQNEAQ. The CDR3 runs to 15 residues. The V end lost 8 bases, the J end lost 0 bases, and 11 bases lay between the germline ends. The CDR3 region has the DNA TGTGCCAGCTCCAGGGAATACTCTGGGGCCAACGTCCTGACTTTC. The encoded protein is CASSREYSGANVLTF.